The clone carrying this T cell receptor beta chain was counted once. Antigen specificity is unknown. Previously described methods and listed TCR primers produced bulk TCR libraries. TCRdb reanalysed the PCR reads using MiXCR and keeps one entry per CDR3 protein. In the table there are approximately 590,000 distinct CDR3 sequences, 25% of which are singletons. Sorting selected naive CD8 T cells with a CD8+CD4-CCR7+CD45RA+ phenotype. Germline-derived CDR1 and CDR2 are SGHDT and YYEEEE. The CDR3 covers 13 residues. Trimming removed 3 bases at V and 7 bases at J, with 13 bases between. This specimen belongs to a study of molecular identifiers for immune sequencing clone quantification. Study-level results: Clonotypes topping 20 RNA copies carried over 99% of effector molecules but under 1% of naive ones. Sizes of highly expanded clones could be underestimated through identical TCRs sharing a barcode.

This sequence joins TRBV5-6 and TRBJ1-1; D gene ambiguous. The sample consisted of naive CD8+ T cells from blood, with Jurkat cell RNA spiked in. As for subset: FACS-sorted CD8+CD4-CCR7+CD45RA+ naive T cells. The TCR sequence derives from a human donor in good health. Some libraries in this study had Jurkat cell RNA spiked in. CDR3 bases: TGTGCCAGCAGCTATTTCGTGAGCAATGAAGCTTTCTTT. As protein: CASSYFVSNEAFF.